The T cell receptor beta chain under discussion was sequenced for a study of T cell repertoires in cytomegalovirus infection. MiXCR, applied by TCRdb to the reads, yields one record per CDR3 protein. Among 150,000 to 200,000 distinct CDR3 sequences listed, roughly 27% were seen once. The CDR3 is made up of 15 amino acids. The germline V and J ends were trimmed by 2 bases and 5 bases, with 15 bases remaining between them. The germline V gene has CDR1 MNHEY and CDR2 SVGEGT. The sample was PBMCs. The sequence was collected from a human donor in good health (CMV status not recorded). Some clones in this sample may be carry-over from other donors' samples. The genes are TRBV6-2 or TRBV6-3 and TRBJ2-5; no definite D call. CDR3 sequence reads: CASSYGDSGVETQYF. DNA of the CDR3: TGTGCCAGCAGTTACGGAGACTCTGGGGTGGAGACCCAGTACTTC.